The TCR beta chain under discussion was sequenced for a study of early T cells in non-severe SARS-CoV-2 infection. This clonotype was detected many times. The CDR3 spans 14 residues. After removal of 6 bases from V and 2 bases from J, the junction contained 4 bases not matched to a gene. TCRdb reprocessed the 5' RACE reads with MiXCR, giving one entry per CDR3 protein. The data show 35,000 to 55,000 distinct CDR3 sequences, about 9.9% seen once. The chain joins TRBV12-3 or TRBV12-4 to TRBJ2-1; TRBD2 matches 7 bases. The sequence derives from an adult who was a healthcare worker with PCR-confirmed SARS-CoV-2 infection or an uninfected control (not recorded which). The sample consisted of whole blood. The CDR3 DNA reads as TGTGCCAGCAGCCGGGGACTAACCTACAATGAGCAGTTCTTC. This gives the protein CASSRGLTYNEQFF.